Below, 28 T cell receptor beta chains from the same sample are listed, as sequenced in a study of spatial heterogeneity in lung cancer. Their specific antigens are unknown. Time point defined: sample taken at primary tumor resection. Study findings and constraints: Tracking of tumor mutation counts was seen in expanded intratumoral alpha and beta TCR counts.

TCRdb reprocessed the 5' RACE reads via MiXCR and lists one record per CDR3 protein. Of around 4,900 distinct CDR3 sequences listed, 9.5% to 15% are singletons. Sample: lung tumor tissue, taken at surgery. Every receptor here comes from a male donor with early-stage non-small cell lung cancer.

This clonotype was detected many times. The CDR3 spells CASSPQLDYYEQYF. DNA for the CDR3: TGTGCCAGCAGCCCTCAACTAGATTACTACGAGCAGTACTTC. The V call is TRBV7-2, the J call TRBJ2-7; TRBD2 might be the D (5 bases). The CDR3 length is 14 residues. The ends were cut back, 5 bases at V and 3 bases at J, with 14 bases in the middle. Germline V gene sequence: CDR1 SGHTA, CDR2 FQGNSA.

The chain joins TRBV28 to TRBJ1-2; a possible D gene is TRBD1 (6 bases). Trimming removed 3 bases from V and 1 base from J, with 9 bases in between. CDR1 and CDR2 (germline): MDHEN, SYDVKM. This CDR3 contains 14 residues. The CDR3 region is CASSFGDINYGYTF. CDR3 DNA: TGTGCCAGCAGTTTCGGGGACATTAACTATGGCTACACCTTC.

This chain connects TRBV3-1 to TRBJ2-1; TRBD2 agrees at 10 bases. This CDR3 region has 15 residues. Germline trimming cut 4 bases from V and 9 bases from J; bases unmatched to any gene: 9. CDR1 and CDR2 from the germline V gene are LGHDT and YNNKEL (reference sequence). DNA for the CDR3: TGTGCCAGCAGCCGGGGGGCTAGCGGGAGTGGTGAGCAGTTCTTC. This gives the protein CASSRGASGSGEQFF.

In its sample, this clonotype is medium-sized. The rearrangement links TRBV20-1 to TRBJ1-6; TRBD1 agrees at 7 bases. Per the germline V gene, CDR1 is DFQATT and CDR2 is SNEGSKA (reference sequence). V was pared by 0 bases and J by 4 bases, with 9 bases of the junction left unmatched. The CDR3 runs 17 residues. The CDR3 sequence is CSARDNRGTAYNSPLHF. The CDR3 DNA reads TGCAGTGCTAGAGATAACCGCGGGACAGCTTATAATTCACCCCTCCACTTT.

The rearrangement links TRBV4-2 to TRBJ1-2, with no clear D. The V gene lost 7 bases and the J gene lost 8 bases, with 20 bases spanning the gap. There are 14 residues in the CDR3. CDR1 and CDR2 from the germline V gene are LGHNA and YNFKEQ. CDR3 in DNA: TGTGCCAGCAACCCCGAGGAGCGCCGCTACGGCTACACCTTC. Translation: CASNPEERRYGYTF.

Many counts were recorded for this clonotype. V and J are TRBV30 and TRBJ2-1; no clear D gene. The germline gives CDR1 GTSNPN, CDR2 SVGIG (reference sequence). V lost 0 bases and J lost 3, with 12 bases in between. The CDR3 has 15 residues. For the CDR3, the DNA is TGTGCCTGGAGTGTAGGTTCCGGAGTCTACAATGAGCAGTTCTTC. Its translation is CAWSVGSGVYNEQFF. Variable domain in full (rest from reference TRBV30 and TRBJ2-1): SQTIHQWPATLVQPVGSPLSLECTVEGTSNPNLYWYRQAAGRGLQLLFYSVGIGQISSEVPQNLSASRPQDRQFILSSKKLLLSDSGFYLCAWSVGSGVYNEQFFGPGTRLTVL.

This clonotype is labeled medium-sized. This rearrangement joins TRBV5-4 to TRBJ1-1; 10 nucleotides align to TRBD1. The CDR3 has 13 amino acids. Germline lookup yields CDR1 SGHNT and CDR2 YYREEE (reference sequence). V dropped 4 bases and J dropped 5; count of bases not matched to a gene: 2. The CDR3 DNA reads as TGTGCCAGCAGCACGGACAGGGGGACTGAAGCTTTCTTT. Its protein is CASSTDRGTEAFF.

The gene calls are TRBV27 and TRBJ1-2; 7 positions agree with TRBD1. The CDR3 is made up of 13 amino acids. CDR1 is MNHEY, CDR2 SMNVEV, per germline (reference sequence). V shed 5 bases and J 7 bases; nucleotides not matched to a gene: 7. The CDR3 reads CASSLRGLGGYTF. CDR3 DNA: TGTGCCAGCAGTCTAAGGGGGCTTGGTGGCTACACCTTC.

This clonotype was seen many times. The chain joins TRBV11-1 to TRBJ2-7; a weak D match, TRBD2 (6 bases). The germline V and J ends were trimmed by 5 bases and 4 bases, with 21 bases remaining between them. The germline V gene encodes CDR1 SGHAT and CDR2 FQDESV (reference sequence). The CDR3 loop spans 16 amino acids. This chain's CDR3 is CASSKGWRGSGYEQYF. The CDR3 DNA is TGTGCCAGCAGCAAGGGATGGAGGGGCTCCGGGTACGAGCAGTACTTC.

Sample share makes this clonotype large (0.1 to 1%). The V call is TRBV20-1, the J call TRBJ2-1; 7 positions match TRBD2. Losses at the gene ends were 3 bases for V and 0 bases for J; bases not matched to a gene: 5. This CDR3 spans 15 amino acids. Looked up from germline, CDR1 is DFQATT and CDR2 is SNEGSKA (reference sequence). This chain's CDR3 is CSARVGGSSYNEQFF. In nucleotides, the CDR3 is TGCAGTGCTAGGGTGGGCGGGAGCTCCTACAATGAGCAGTTCTTC.

The CDR3 DNA reads TGTGCCAGCAGCGTTGACCACACAGATACGCAGTATTTT. This encodes CASSVDHTDTQYF. The V and J genes are TRBV9 and TRBJ2-3; unclear D gene. CDR1 and CDR2 (germline): SGDLS, YYNGEE. The CDR3 extends over 13 amino acids. The V gene lost 2 bases and the J gene lost 2 bases, with 6 bases spanning the gap.

This clonotype was observed many times. The chain has TRBV19 and TRBJ2-7; D not certain. V was shortened by 6 bases and J by 2 bases, with 17 bases between the two germline ends. The CDR3 runs to 15 residues. From germline, CDR1 is LNHDA and CDR2 SQIVND (reference sequence). The CDR3 sequence is CASSPDGTPAYEQYF. In DNA, the CDR3 is TGTGCCAGTAGCCCCGACGGTACTCCGGCCTACGAGCAGTACTTC.

The V gene is TRBV4-3, the J gene TRBJ2-7, with 10 positions matching TRBD2. Germline V gene data show CDR1 as LGHNA and CDR2 as YSLEER. V was pared by 0 bases and J by 4 bases, with 6 bases of the junction left unmatched. The CDR3 runs 16 residues. The CDR3 DNA reads TGCGCCAGCAGCCAAGATCGGCTAGCGGGAGTTTACGAGCAGTACTTC. Translation gives CASSQDRLAGVYEQYF.

In its sample, this clonotype is medium-sized. This chain joins TRBV5-1 and TRBJ2-3; D could derive from TRBD1 or TRBD2 (5 bases each). This CDR3 region has 13 residues. V was cut by 7 bases and J by 6 bases, with 15 bases left in between. Germline CDR1 is SGHRS and CDR2 is YFSETQ. This CDR3 is CASCRDLDDTQYF. The CDR3 DNA sequence: TGCGCCAGCTGCCGGGACCTCGATGATACGCAGTATTTT. Combining the CDR3 with reference TRBV5-1 and TRBJ2-3 gives the whole variable domain KAGVTQTPRYLIKTRGQQVTLSCSPISGHRSVSWYQQTPGQGLQFLFEYFSETQRNKGNFPGRFSGRQFSNSRSEMNVSTLELGDSALYLCASCRDLDDTQYFGPGTRLTVL.

The chain combines TRBV2 with TRBJ1-5; 9 bases are a match to TRBD1. This CDR3 is 12 amino acids long. With 9 bases clipped from V and 4 bases from J, the junction kept 1 base outside the gene matches. Germline V gene lookup returns CDR1 SNHLY and CDR2 FYNNEI. In nucleotides, the CDR3 is TGTGCCAGGGGGACAGGGAATCAGCCCCAGCATTTT. Encoded protein: CARGTGNQPQHF.

This clonotype has a count of ten or more. This sequence joins TRBV5-8 and TRBJ2-7; weak D call: TRBD2 (6 bases). This CDR3 is built from 11 residues. Germline V lookup: CDR1 SGHTS, CDR2 YDEGEE. V was cut by 0 bases and J by 11 bases, with 9 bases left in between. The CDR3 nucleotides read TGTGCCAGCAGCTTGGTTGGAGGGAAGTACTTC. It codes for CASSLVGGKYF.

Many counts were recorded for this clonotype. The V call is TRBV7-2, the J call TRBJ2-2; D possibly corresponds to TRBD2 (6 bases). This CDR3 is built from 14 residues. Germline lookup yields CDR1 SGHTA and CDR2 FQGNSA. With 5 bases removed from V and 6 bases from J, the gap between germline ends came to 13 bases. The CDR3 DNA sequence: TGTGCCAGCAGCCTCATGGGAGGACCCGGGGAGCTGTTTTTT. Translation gives CASSLMGGPGELFF. Looking up the rest from reference TRBV7-2 and TRBJ2-2 gives the full variable domain: GAGVSQSPSNKVTEKGKDVELRCDPISGHTALYWYRQSLGQGLEFLIYFQGNSAPDKSGLPSDRFSAERTGGSVSTLTIQRTQQEDSAVYLCASSLMGGPGELFFGEGSRLTVL.

This clonotype showed up many times. This chain joins TRBV28 and TRBJ1-3, with D tentatively TRBD1 (5 bases). The CDR3 covers 14 residues. Between the trimmed V and J ends, which lost 6 bases and 2 bases, there was a span of 11 bases. Germline-derived CDR1 and CDR2 are MDHEN and SYDVKM. In DNA, the CDR3 is TGTGCCAGCAGACCCGAACAGGCTGGAAACACCATATATTTT. Its protein is CASRPEQAGNTIYF. The full variable domain, completed using reference TRBV28 and TRBJ1-3, is DVKVTQSSRYLVKRTGEKVFLECVQDMDHENMFWYRQDPGLGLRLIYFSYDVKMKEKGDIPEGYSVSREKKERFSLILESASTNQTSMYLCASRPEQAGNTIYFGEGSWLTVV.

This clonotype has a count of ten or more. This chain uses TRBV12-3 or TRBV12-4 with TRBJ1-3, with TRBD1 identical over 7 bases. J lost 0 bases, V lost 5 bases, and 10 bases had no gene match. The CDR3 loop spans 17 amino acids. CDR3 coding DNA: TGTGCCAGCAGTCTGACAGGGAGAAAGGTCTCTGGAAACACCATATATTTT. The encoded protein is CASSLTGRKVSGNTIYF.

This clonotype has only a few counts. The chain combines TRBV14 with TRBJ2-7, with D maybe TRBD1 (6 bases). Germline lookup yields CDR1 SGHDN and CDR2 FVKESK. CDR3 length equals 16 residues. V was trimmed by 2 bases and J by 1 base, leaving 15 bases between them. CDR3 sequence (DNA): TGTGCCAGCAGCCAACGAACAGGGCCCGGGTCCTACGAGCAGTACTTC. It yields the protein CASSQRTGPGSYEQYF.

The chain joins TRBV25-1 to TRBJ2-7; D unresolved. The ends were cut back, 10 bases at V and 5 bases at J, with 9 bases in the middle. CDR3 size: 10 residues. The germline V gene has CDR1 MGHDK and CDR2 SYGVNS. The CDR3 loop reads CATSLHEQYF. In DNA, the CDR3 is TGTGCCACCTCCCTCCACGAGCAGTACTTC.

This clonotype showed up many times. The chain combines TRBV20-1 with TRBJ2-7, with 9 bases matching TRBD1. CDR3 length equals 15 residues. Trimming removed 0 bases from V and 0 bases from J; junction bases left unmatched: 3. Germline CDR1 DFQATT, CDR2 SNEGSKA (reference sequence). The CDR3 is CSARDSGQGSYEQYF. The CDR3 DNA follows: TGCAGTGCTAGAGACTCGGGACAGGGCTCCTACGAGCAGTACTTC.

By share, this clonotype counts as medium-sized. This CDR3 is CASSAPTSALHSDGYTF. The CDR3 DNA sequence: TGTGCCAGCAGCGCCCCTACATCCGCCTTACACAGCGATGGCTACACCTTC. V and J are TRBV9 and TRBJ1-2, with D unresolved. The germline CDR1 and CDR2 sequences are SGDLS and YYNGEE. This CDR3 is built from 17 residues. The V gene lost 3 bases and the J gene lost 6 bases, with 24 bases spanning the gap.

The rearrangement links TRBV6-5 to TRBJ2-3; a possible D gene is TRBD1 (5 bases). The CDR3 runs to 15 residues. V was trimmed by 0 bases and J by 0 bases, leaving 7 bases between them. CDR1 MNHEY and CDR2 SVGAGI come from the germline V gene. CDR3 sequence (DNA): TGTGCCAGCAGTTACTCGACAGCTAGCACAGATACGCAGTATTTT. Protein product: CASSYSTASTDTQYF.

This clonotype was counted at least ten times. This chain links TRBV28 with TRBJ2-7; 11 bases are shared with TRBD1. The germline V gene encodes CDR1 MDHEN and CDR2 SYDVKM. The ends lost 10 bases at V and 3 bases at J; junction bases unmatched: 5. CDR3 length: 13 amino acids. The CDR3 nucleotides read TGTGCCACCGAGGGACAGGGGGGCTACGAGCAGTACTTC. This codes for CATEGQGGYEQYF.

In this sample, this clonotype is medium-sized. V gene TRBV4-2 combines with J gene TRBJ1-2, with unresolved D. CDR3 length: 14 amino acids. V was cut by 5 bases and J by 6 bases, with 16 bases left in between. Per the germline V gene, CDR1 is LGHNA and CDR2 is YNFKEQ. This chain's CDR3 is CASSSLGRDNGYTF. The CDR3 coding sequence is TGTGCCAGCAGCAGTCTGGGGAGAGATAATGGCTACACCTTC.

This clonotype is medium-sized (0.01 to 0.1%) in the sample. The chain couples TRBV11-2 to TRBJ2-3, with D perhaps TRBD1 or TRBD2 (5 bases each). The ends were cut back, 5 bases at V and 0 bases at J, with 15 bases in the middle. CDR1 is SGHAT and CDR2 is FQNNGV in the germline V gene. The length of the CDR3 is 16 residues. CDR3 sequence (DNA): TGTGCCAGCAGCACCGGGACGGATCCGAGCACAGATACGCAGTATTTT. This gives the protein CASSTGTDPSTDTQYF.

This clonotype was recorded many times. The chain is built from TRBV28 and TRBJ2-4; 12 bases line up with TRBD2. This CDR3 region has 17 residues. CDR1 and CDR2 from the germline V gene are MDHEN and SYDVKM. J gave up 3 bases and V 6 bases, and 9 bases lay outside the gene matches. CDR3 coding DNA: TGTGCCAGCAGCACTAACAGACTAGCGGGAGACAAAAACATTCAGTACTTC. Protein: CASSTNRLAGDKNIQYF.